The clone carrying this T cell receptor (beta chain) was seen a few times. Its specificity is unknown. The data originate from a study of CD8 T cells in ankylosing spondylitis. With V trimmed by 4 bases and J by 6 bases, 7 bases remained unmatched. This CDR3 contains 15 residues. Germline CDR1 and CDR2: MDHEN and SYDVKM. Whole-study findings and limits: For ankylosing spondylitis blood, a TCR beta motif of under ten highly homologous variants appeared characteristic. Clones tied to disease were said to be significantly enriched in matched ankylosing spondylitis synovial fluid.

TCRdb reprocessed the 5' RACE reads via MiXCR and lists one record per CDR3 protein. The table lists hundreds of thousands of distinct CDR3 sequences, about an eighth of them singletons. The specimen was blood, either unsorted or a sorted T cell fraction (not recorded which). J is TRBJ1-5 and V is TRBV28; 9 bases line up with TRBD1. The TCR was taken from a male donor with ankylosing spondylitis. This CDR3 reads CASSSSGTGFQPQHF. The CDR3 nucleotides read TGTGCCAGCAGTTCATCCGGGACAGGGTTTCAGCCCCAGCATTTT.